This is a list of T cell receptor beta chains from one sample in a study of blood T cell repertoires in COVID-19. The protocol was immunoSEQ multiplex PCR, while the TCRdb copy is restricted to in-frame clones and leaves out a portion. The sample consists of 77,000 or so clones, 70% to 90% of them appearing once. The sequencing input was peripheral blood. Receptors originate from a man aged 45 to 65 with active COVID-19. Both conserved end residues are part of each CDR3. Each record gives: CDR3 length, D gene, clone size, V gene, J gene, CDR3 DNA, CDR3 protein. A D gene is named only where the DNA matches it firmly. Expanded clones get a size class; other rows say once, few or many, or leave the size out.

CDR3 length: 14; D gene: -; clone size: -; V gene: TRBV30; J gene: TRBJ1-6; CDR3 DNA: TGTGCCTGGACCCCCGGGACACAGAATTCACCCCTCCACTTT; CDR3 protein: CAWTPGTQNSPLHF
CDR3 length: 17; D gene: -; clone size: -; V gene: TRBV28; J gene: TRBJ2-6; CDR3 DNA: TGTGCCAGCAGTTGGGGCTTCTCCCAGAATGGGGCCAACGTCCTGACTTTC; CDR3 protein: CASSWGFSQNGANVLTF
CDR3 length: 11; D gene: -; clone size: once; V gene: TRBV12-3/TRBV12-4; J gene: TRBJ2-3; CDR3 DNA: TGTGCCAGCAGTTTTGCGGATACGCAGTATTTT; CDR3 protein: CASSFADTQYF
CDR3 length: 14; D gene: -; clone size: -; V gene: TRBV12-5; J gene: TRBJ2-4; CDR3 DNA: TGTGCTAGTGGTTTAGAGGGAGCCAAAAACATTCAGTACTTC; CDR3 protein: CASGLEGAKNIQYF
CDR3 length: 17; D gene: -; clone size: -; V gene: TRBV6-2/TRBV6-3; J gene: TRBJ2-7; CDR3 DNA: TGTGCCAGCAGTTACTCGGTTTTGGGCACTCTGCGCTACGAGCAGTACTTC; CDR3 protein: CASSYSVLGTLRYEQYF
CDR3 length: 13; D gene: TRBD2; clone size: -; V gene: TRBV4-1; J gene: TRBJ2-1; CDR3 DNA: TGCGCCAGCAGCCCGGGGGGCTACAATGAGCAGTTCTTC; CDR3 protein: CASSPGGYNEQFF
CDR3 length: 15; D gene: -; clone size: -; V gene: TRBV10-2; J gene: TRBJ2-4; CDR3 DNA: TGCGCCAGCAGTGAGGGGGGACTAGCCAAAAACATTCAGTACTTC; CDR3 protein: CASSEGGLAKNIQYF
CDR3 length: 16; D gene: TRBD1; clone size: -; V gene: TRBV6-1; J gene: TRBJ1-3; CDR3 DNA: TGTGCCAGCAGTGACTGGACAGGGGTTTTTGGAAACACCATATATTTT; CDR3 protein: CASSDWTGVFGNTIYF
CDR3 length: 14; D gene: -; clone size: -; V gene: TRBV7-9; J gene: TRBJ2-1; CDR3 DNA: TGTGCCAGCAGCCCTCTGACAGGCTTGAATGAGCAGTTCTTC; CDR3 protein: CASSPLTGLNEQFF
CDR3 length: 16; D gene: TRBD1; clone size: -; V gene: TRBV5-6; J gene: TRBJ1-1; CDR3 DNA: TGTGCCAGCAGCTTGAAAACAGGGGGCAAAGGGACTGAAGCTTTCTTT; CDR3 protein: CASSLKTGGKGTEAFF
CDR3 length: 15; D gene: TRBD1; clone size: -; V gene: TRBV5-1; J gene: TRBJ1-1; CDR3 DNA: TGCGCCAGCAGCTTGGAGGACAGGGCTGACACTGAAGCTTTCTTT; CDR3 protein: CASSLEDRADTEAFF
CDR3 length: 15; D gene: TRBD1; clone size: -; V gene: TRBV4-2; J gene: TRBJ1-5; CDR3 DNA: TGTGCCAGCAGCCAAGTTCCAGGGGGAAATCAGCCCCAGCATTTT; CDR3 protein: CASSQVPGGNQPQHF
CDR3 length: 15; D gene: -; clone size: -; V gene: TRBV4-1; J gene: TRBJ2-5; CDR3 DNA: TGCGCCAGCAGCCAAGACCCCACAGGGCGGGAGACCCAGTACTTC; CDR3 protein: CASSQDPTGRETQYF
CDR3 length: 17; D gene: TRBD1; clone size: -; V gene: TRBV11-3; J gene: TRBJ2-5; CDR3 DNA: TGTGCCAGCAGCTTAGGGGGGACAGGAGACTTACAAGAGACCCAGTACTTC; CDR3 protein: CASSLGGTGDLQETQYF
CDR3 length: 17; D gene: TRBD2; clone size: -; V gene: TRBV25-1; J gene: TRBJ2-5; CDR3 DNA: TGTGCCAGCAGTGACCCGACCGGGACTAGCTGGCGGGAGACCCAGTACTTC; CDR3 protein: CASSDPTGTSWRETQYF
CDR3 length: 17; D gene: TRBD2; clone size: -; V gene: TRBV4-1; J gene: TRBJ2-1; CDR3 DNA: TGCGCCAGCAGCCAAGAGCCTGGACTAGCGGGAGGGATTGGGCAGTTCTTC; CDR3 protein: CASSQEPGLAGGIGQFF
CDR3 length: 17; D gene: TRBD2; clone size: -; V gene: TRBV11-2; J gene: TRBJ2-7; CDR3 DNA: TGTGCCAGCAGCTTAACCACGGGACTAGCGGGAGTGTACGAGCAGTACTTC; CDR3 protein: CASSLTTGLAGVYEQYF
CDR3 length: 15; D gene: TRBD1; clone size: medium-sized; V gene: TRBV19; J gene: TRBJ1-2; CDR3 DNA: TGTGCCAGTAGTGAGGACAGGGGGATTACATATGGCTACACCTTC; CDR3 protein: CASSEDRGITYGYTF
CDR3 length: 18; D gene: -; clone size: -; V gene: TRBV11-2; J gene: TRBJ2-5; CDR3 DNA: TGTGCCAGCAGCTTAGAGGGGGCGGGAGACGGGCGGGGAGAGACCCAGTACTTC; CDR3 protein: CASSLEGAGDGRGETQYF
CDR3 length: 13; D gene: -; clone size: -; V gene: TRBV7-9; J gene: TRBJ1-1; CDR3 DNA: TGTGCCAGCAGCTTGGAGGGGAACACTGAAGCTTTCTTT; CDR3 protein: CASSLEGNTEAFF
CDR3 length: 14; D gene: TRBD1; clone size: -; V gene: TRBV6-6; J gene: TRBJ2-2; CDR3 DNA: TGTGCCAGCAGTTTCCTCGGACAGGCCGGGGAGCTGTTTTTT; CDR3 protein: CASSFLGQAGELFF
CDR3 length: 16; D gene: -; clone size: few; V gene: TRBV6-2/TRBV6-3; J gene: TRBJ2-7; CDR3 DNA: TGTGCCAGCAGTTACTCGACTCAGCGGTCCCTCTACGAGCAGTACTTC; CDR3 protein: CASSYSTQRSLYEQYF
CDR3 length: 13; D gene: -; clone size: -; V gene: TRBV10-1; J gene: TRBJ2-7; CDR3 DNA: TGCGCCAGCAGTAATGCCTTGACAGGCGAGCAGTACTTC; CDR3 protein: CASSNALTGEQYF
CDR3 length: 15; D gene: -; clone size: -; V gene: TRBV10-3; J gene: TRBJ1-3; CDR3 DNA: TGTGCCATCAGGGAAAGGGGGTTCTCTGGAAACACCATATATTTT; CDR3 protein: CAIRERGFSGNTIYF
CDR3 length: 14; D gene: -; clone size: -; V gene: TRBV5-1; J gene: TRBJ1-2; CDR3 DNA: TGCGCCAGCAGCCCAGACAGCTATAACTATGGCTACACCTTC; CDR3 protein: CASSPDSYNYGYTF
CDR3 length: 15; D gene: TRBD2; clone size: once; V gene: TRBV28; J gene: TRBJ2-3; CDR3 DNA: TGTGCCAGCAGTTTAGAGGGAGCGGGAGGGCACACGCAGTATTTT; CDR3 protein: CASSLEGAGGHTQYF
CDR3 length: 15; D gene: -; clone size: once; V gene: TRBV28; J gene: TRBJ1-5; CDR3 DNA: TGTGCCAGCAGTTTTGTAGGGGTAAAAAATCAGCCCCAGCATTTT; CDR3 protein: CASSFVGVKNQPQHF